The rows below give T cell receptor beta chains drawn from one sample of a study of blood T cell repertoires in COVID-19. Using immunoSEQ multiplex PCR, the repertoire was profiled, and TCRdb retains in-frame clones only, with some absent. The table lists 70,000 to 85,000 clones, roughly 86% of them singletons. The sample was peripheral blood. The receptor set was obtained from a woman aged 60-70 years with acute or convalescent COVID-19. CDR3s include the opening cysteine and the closing phenylalanine or tryptophan. Fields, in order: V gene, J gene, D gene, clone size, CDR3 protein, CDR3 DNA. A D gene is named only where the DNA matches it firmly. Clone size appears in some rows only: once, few, many, or a class for an expanded clone.

V: TRBV28; J: TRBJ2-1; D: TRBD2; size: NA; CDR3: CASNLGLAGGRGGSEQFF; DNA: TGTGCCAGCAACCTAGGACTAGCGGGAGGCCGCGGAGGGAGTGAGCAGTTCTTC
V: TRBV7-2; J: TRBJ2-3; D: NA; size: NA; CDR3: CASSGQTTSTDTQYF; DNA: TGTGCCAGCAGCGGACAGACGACTAGCACAGATACGCAGTATTTT
V: TRBV28; J: TRBJ1-1; D: NA; size: NA; CDR3: CASTPPVNTEAFF; DNA: TGTGCCAGCACCCCGCCGGTGAACACTGAAGCTTTCTTT
V: TRBV27; J: TRBJ2-1; D: NA; size: NA; CDR3: CASRAGASPYNEQFF; DNA: TGTGCCAGCAGGGCAGGGGCCTCCCCCTACAATGAGCAGTTCTTC
V: TRBV7-9; J: TRBJ2-1; D: NA; size: NA; CDR3: CASGLTPSEQFF; DNA: TGTGCCAGCGGCTTAACCCCTAGTGAGCAGTTCTTC
V: TRBV27; J: TRBJ2-7; D: NA; size: NA; CDR3: CASSFGGNYEQYF; DNA: TGTGCCAGCAGTTTTGGAGGTAATTACGAGCAGTACTTC
V: TRBV29-1; J: TRBJ1-1; D: TRBD1; size: once; CDR3: CSVDNRGQSSDTEAFF; DNA: TGCAGCGTTGACAACAGGGGGCAGTCCTCGGACACTGAAGCTTTCTTT
V: TRBV5-1; J: TRBJ2-1; D: TRBD1; size: once; CDR3: CASSLDRGAYNEQFF; DNA: TGCGCCAGCAGCTTGGACAGGGGGGCCTACAATGAGCAGTTCTTC
V: TRBV19; J: TRBJ2-3; D: NA; size: NA; CDR3: CASDRGGTDTQYF; DNA: TGTGCCAGTGACAGGGGAGGGACAGATACGCAGTATTTT
V: TRBV4-3; J: TRBJ2-7; D: TRBD2; size: NA; CDR3: CASSQAGTSAYEQYF; DNA: TGCGCCAGCAGCCAAGCCGGGACTAGCGCCTACGAGCAGTACTTC
V: TRBV27; J: TRBJ2-7; D: NA; size: NA; CDR3: CASSHREAYEQYF; DNA: TGTGCCAGCAGTCACAGGGAAGCCTACGAGCAGTACTTC
V: TRBV28; J: TRBJ2-1; D: NA; size: NA; CDR3: CASSSYTGFAGNEQFF; DNA: TGTGCCAGCAGTTCATATACAGGGTTCGCAGGCAATGAGCAGTTCTTC
V: TRBV19; J: TRBJ2-1; D: NA; size: once; CDR3: CASSSRGAANAHEQFF; DNA: TGTGCCAGTAGTAGCCGCGGGGCGGCCAACGCCCATGAGCAGTTCTTC
V: TRBV6-1; J: TRBJ1-5; D: TRBD1; size: few; CDR3: CASSEGRTGGQPQHF; DNA: TGTGCCAGCAGTGAAGGCCGGACAGGGGGCCAGCCCCAGCATTTT
V: TRBV11-3; J: TRBJ2-3; D: TRBD1; size: NA; CDR3: CASSPQGVSTDTQYF; DNA: TGTGCCAGCAGCCCACAGGGGGTTAGCACAGATACGCAGTATTTT
V: TRBV19; J: TRBJ1-2; D: NA; size: few; CDR3: CASSMVGDLLINYGYTF; DNA: TGTGCCAGTAGTATGGTCGGGGACTTACTTATTAACTATGGCTACACCTTC
V: TRBV7-2; J: TRBJ2-2; D: TRBD1; size: few; CDR3: CASSLDRGTGELFF; DNA: TGTGCCAGCAGCCTGGACAGGGGAACCGGGGAGCTGTTTTTT
V: TRBV7-9; J: TRBJ2-5; D: TRBD2; size: NA; CDR3: CASTSALAGAETQYF; DNA: TGTGCCAGCACCTCGGCCCTAGCGGGAGCAGAGACCCAGTACTTC
V: TRBV23-1; J: TRBJ1-1; D: NA; size: NA; CDR3: CASSREGLQNTEAFF; DNA: TGCGCCAGCAGTCGGGAGGGACTGCAGAACACTGAAGCTTTCTTT
V: TRBV7-2; J: TRBJ1-5; D: NA; size: NA; CDR3: CASSKDGGNQPQHF; DNA: TGTGCCAGCAGTAAGGACGGGGGGAATCAGCCCCAGCATTTT
V: TRBV28; J: TRBJ1-6; D: NA; size: NA; CDR3: CASRRGSYNSPLHF; DNA: TGTGCCAGCCGTAGGGGCTCCTATAATTCACCCCTCCACTTT
V: TRBV11-2; J: TRBJ2-7; D: NA; size: NA; CDR3: CASSLNRVREQYF; DNA: TGTGCCAGCAGCTTAAACAGGGTTCGCGAGCAGTACTTC
V: TRBV5-1; J: TRBJ1-2; D: TRBD1; size: NA; CDR3: CASSSRTGSPYGYTF; DNA: TGCGCCAGCAGCTCCCGGACAGGGTCTCCCTATGGCTACACCTTC
V: TRBV29-1; J: TRBJ2-4; D: NA; size: NA; CDR3: CSVRLPGEAKNIQYF; DNA: TGCAGCGTTCGGTTGCCAGGGGAGGCCAAAAACATTCAGTACTTC
V: TRBV4-3; J: TRBJ2-5; D: NA; size: NA; CDR3: CASSQTRSGIGETQYF; DNA: TGCGCCAGCAGCCAGACCCGGTCGGGGATCGGAGAGACCCAGTACTTC
V: TRBV5-6; J: TRBJ1-1; D: NA; size: NA; CDR3: CASSFAGANTEAFF; DNA: TGTGCCAGCAGCTTCGCAGGGGCGAACACTGAAGCTTTCTTT
V: TRBV5-1; J: TRBJ2-3; D: TRBD2; size: NA; CDR3: CASSSALAGVTFLDTQYF; DNA: TGCGCCAGCAGCTCCGCTTTAGCGGGGGTTACCTTTTTAGATACGCAGTATTTT